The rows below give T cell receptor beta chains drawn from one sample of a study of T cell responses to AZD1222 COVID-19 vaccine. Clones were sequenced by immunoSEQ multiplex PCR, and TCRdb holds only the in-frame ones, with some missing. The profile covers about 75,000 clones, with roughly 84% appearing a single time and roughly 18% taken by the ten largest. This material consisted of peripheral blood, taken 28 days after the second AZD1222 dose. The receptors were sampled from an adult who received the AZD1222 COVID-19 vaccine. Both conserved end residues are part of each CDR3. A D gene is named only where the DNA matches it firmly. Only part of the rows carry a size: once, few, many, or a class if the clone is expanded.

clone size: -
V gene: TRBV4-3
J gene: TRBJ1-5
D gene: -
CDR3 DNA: TGCGCCAGCAGCCACCCCGGTCAGCCCCAGCATTTT
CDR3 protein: CASSHPGQPQHF

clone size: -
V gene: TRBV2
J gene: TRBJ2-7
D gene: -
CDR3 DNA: TGTGCCAGCAGTGAAAGCGCCAGGAGAGCCTACGAGCAGTACTTC
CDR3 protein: CASSESARRAYEQYF

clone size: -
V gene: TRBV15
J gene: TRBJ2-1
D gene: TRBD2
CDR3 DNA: TGTGCCACCAGCAGAGATCTTGCCGGGGGGTCGTACAATGAGCAGTTCTTC
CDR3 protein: CATSRDLAGGSYNEQFF

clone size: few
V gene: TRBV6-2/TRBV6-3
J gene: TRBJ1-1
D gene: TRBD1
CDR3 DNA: TGTGCCAGCAGCCTAAACGACAGGGCTGAAGCTTTCTTT
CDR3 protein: CASSLNDRAEAFF

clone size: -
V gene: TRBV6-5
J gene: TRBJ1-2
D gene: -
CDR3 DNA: TGTGCCAGCAGTCCTACCGGGGCCTATGGCTACACCTTC
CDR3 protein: CASSPTGAYGYTF

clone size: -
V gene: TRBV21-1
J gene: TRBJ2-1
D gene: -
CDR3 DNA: TGTGCCAGCAGCGGGGGCTATGATGAGCAGTTCTTC
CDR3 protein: CASSGGYDEQFF

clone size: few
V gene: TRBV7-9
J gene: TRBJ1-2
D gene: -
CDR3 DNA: TGTGCCAGCATGACAGCGGGGCATTATGACTATGGCTACACCTTC
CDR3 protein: CASMTAGHYDYGYTF

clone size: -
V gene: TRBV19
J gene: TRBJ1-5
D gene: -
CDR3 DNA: TGTGCCAGTAGTCTGAAACAGGGTGGAGGCAATCAGCCCCAGCATTTT
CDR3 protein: CASSLKQGGGNQPQHF

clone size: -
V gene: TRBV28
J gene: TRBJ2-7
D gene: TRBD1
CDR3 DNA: TGTGCCAGCGGGGGGACAGGGGCCTACGAGCAGTACTTC
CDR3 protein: CASGGTGAYEQYF

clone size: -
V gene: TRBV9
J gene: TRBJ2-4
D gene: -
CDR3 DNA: TGTGCCAGCAGCGCCCCCGGGGCCAAAAACATTCAGTACTTC
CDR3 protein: CASSAPGAKNIQYF

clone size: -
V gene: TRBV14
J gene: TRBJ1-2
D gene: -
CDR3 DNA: TGTGCCAGCAGTCCTGCCGGGAGGAACTATGGCTACACCTTC
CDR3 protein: CASSPAGRNYGYTF

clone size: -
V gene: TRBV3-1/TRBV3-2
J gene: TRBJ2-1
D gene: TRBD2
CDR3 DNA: TGTGCCAGCAGCCCATCTAGCGGGGGGGCTGTTTGGGAGCAGTTCTTC
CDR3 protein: CASSPSSGGAVWEQFF

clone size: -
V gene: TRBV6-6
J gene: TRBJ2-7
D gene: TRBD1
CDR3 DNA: TGTGCCAGCACCACCAAAGGGACAGGATCCTACGAGCAGTACTTC
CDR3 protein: CASTTKGTGSYEQYF

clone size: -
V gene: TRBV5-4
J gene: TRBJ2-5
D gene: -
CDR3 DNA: TGTGCCAGCAGCTTGGGGAGAGAGACCCAGTACTTC
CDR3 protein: CASSLGRETQYF

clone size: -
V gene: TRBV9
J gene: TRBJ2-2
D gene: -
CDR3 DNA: TGTGCCAGCAGCGGAACAGGGAGGGGAGGTGACACCGGGGAGCTGTTTTTT
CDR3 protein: CASSGTGRGGDTGELFF

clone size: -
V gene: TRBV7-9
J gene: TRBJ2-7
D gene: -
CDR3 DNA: TGTGCCAGCAGCTTGTCCGGGGATCCGAGCTCCTACGAGCAGTACTTC
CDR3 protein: CASSLSGDPSSYEQYF

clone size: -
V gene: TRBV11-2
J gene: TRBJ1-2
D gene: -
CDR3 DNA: TGTGCCAGCAGCTTATTTCGAGCTAACTATGGCTACACCTTC
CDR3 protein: CASSLFRANYGYTF

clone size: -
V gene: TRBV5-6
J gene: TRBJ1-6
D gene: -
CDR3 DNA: TGTGCCAGCAGCTTGTCCGGGTCGGGTTCACCCCTCCACTTT
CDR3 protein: CASSLSGSGSPLHF

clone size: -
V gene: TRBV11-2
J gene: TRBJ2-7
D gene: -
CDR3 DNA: TGTGCCAGCAGCTTAAGTGGGAGGATTAATGACGAGCAGTACTTC
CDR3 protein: CASSLSGRINDEQYF

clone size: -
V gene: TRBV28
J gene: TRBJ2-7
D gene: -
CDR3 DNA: TGTGCCAGCACCATGGGGGGGACAGGCACCTTCTACGAGCAGTACTTC
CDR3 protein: CASTMGGTGTFYEQYF